The source of this TCR beta chain is a study of cytomegalovirus exposure and HLA in healthy donors (dated by TCRdb to about 2017). Notes on the research overall: According to an earlier analysis of several hundred of the donors, 200 million or so T cells yielded over 100 million unique TCR beta sequences and 276 Gb of sequence data. Roughly 310 gigabases of sequencing data and roughly 90 million unique TCR sequences were included in an early release covering about 620 HLA-typed donors. Rather than using new phenotypic data, the later analysis identified candidate immune exposures from TCR beta sequences and from how often those sequences occurred across donors. The number of typed donors differed by locus: about 629-630 for A, B, C, DRB1 and DQB1; roughly 510 for DQA1; approximately 600 for DPA1; and roughly 490 for DPB1. HLA typing covered class I and class II loci at four-digit resolution. In an earlier analysis of around 540 of the donors, high-throughput TCR beta sequencing was used to judge whether each TCR beta V gene segment behaved as functional or pseudogenic. Because of strong linkage in the cohort, five DR-DQ haplotypes were treated as single units for association and clustering. The study was designed to test whether signatures of past pathogen exposure could be identified by cataloging public T cell receptors. Across some 400 genotyped donors of the cohort, an average of about 240,000 unique TCR beta nucleotide sequences per donor were sequenced, and approximately 17% of those sequences were non-productive. A later genetic analysis took genome-wide SNP genotypes for about 55% of the roughly 670 donors and used that subset as a discovery cohort. Donor age, sex, ethnicity and CMV serostatus were compiled together with the repertoire data. The genetic ancestry cluster associated with self-reported Caucasian donors included around four fifths of the roughly 380 genotyped donors. A later analysis re-analyzed previously published TCR beta repertoires from 600 to 850 donors and added high-resolution HLA genotyping to study TCR occurrence patterns. Every discovery cohort repertoire had been produced on one sequencing platform. To predict cytomegalovirus infection status, the study brought together high-throughput TCR immunosequencing, statistical association of individual TCRs with disease status, and machine learning. Using immunosequencing, the study profiled T cell repertoires from around 670 subjects and related those repertoires to cytomegalovirus serostatus. Besides the first cohort of roughly 700 subjects, a separate validation cohort made up of roughly 130 different subjects was used. Study-wide findings and limitations: Compared with equally common non-associated chains, HLA-associated TCR beta chains in a later analysis were more clonally expanded and had lower generation probabilities. Immune exposure information for the cohort was limited to CMV serostatus. In both the original and validation cohorts, the classifier was reported to diagnose cytomegalovirus status with high specificity and sensitivity. The cohort was sequenced for TCR beta chains only, and without alpha or paired-chain data the features that could be detected were limited. In vitro tests confirmed that a few of the cytomegalovirus-associated TCR beta chains recognize cytomegalovirus antigens. A total of 150 to 200 TCR beta chains were listed by the study as associated with cytomegalovirus. A later analysis reported that several top co-occurrence clusters appeared linked to parvovirus B19, influenza, CMV and Epstein-Barr virus. A further reported finding was that TCR beta sequences accurately predicted the HLA-A and HLA-B alleles for most subjects in the first cohort. According to a later genetic analysis, donors in an Asian-associated ancestry cluster had fewer N-insertions in productive TCRs than the approximately 670-donor mean. Roughly uniform sequencing depth across donors was assumed in presence/absence analyses, although this assumption may not hold. At a false discovery rate of 0.05, a later analysis linked approximately 18,000 TCR beta sequences to specific HLA alleles. The earlier analysis of almost 600 of the donors excluded fewer than 20 rarely observed V segments, including chromosome 9 orphons, because counts were too low. When HLA alleles, especially DR and DQ, strongly co-occurred, TCR associations were difficult to assign to individual alleles. In a later analysis, most CMV-associated TCR beta chains were found to appear HLA-restricted, with HLA associations seemingly driven largely by CMV exposure. A later analysis found that TCR association rates varied across HLA loci, with DRB1 alleles showing the most associated TCRs and HLA-C alleles the fewest. Broadly in line with IMGT annotations, most TCR beta V segments showed up in productive rearrangements about 87% or about 30% of the time in an earlier analysis of approximately 640 of the donors. The 87-base-pair reads could not distinguish some IMGT-functional V segments, including TRBV6-2 and TRBV6-3, so those segments were excluded. The authors suggested that the approach could potentially be extended to other disease states and immunological phenotypes. Because HLA typing was missing for some donors at each locus, association tests included only the typed subset. Across donors, most TCR sequences were observed very rarely, whereas some public TCRs were present in many individuals. Linkage disequilibrium might explain the correlated functional status among segregating V segments, but an unknown experimental factor could not be ruled out. The sequencing pipeline was judged likely to have produced a cluster of highly shared sequence variants as a technical artifact. V-gene and J-gene trimming of TCR beta chains was associated with a missense DCLRE1C variant in a later genetic analysis, and the association was replicated in an independent cohort.

In total, approximately 700 healthy bone marrow donors made up the cohort. At the time of sampling, all cohort members were nominally healthy, though unrecorded immune exposures were likely present. The donor was CMV seropositive and belonged to the group of over 250 seropositive cohort members. A peripheral blood sample was collected from each donor, and TCR beta sequencing was performed on peripheral blood mononuclear cells. The Qiagen DNeasy Blood Extraction Kit was used to extract genomic DNA from the blood cell samples. Library construction relied on the immunoSEQ multiplex PCR assay. For the multiplex PCR, a mixture combining 60 forward primers for TCR Vbeta segments and 13 reverse primers for TCR Jbeta segments was used. The CDR3 region of rearranged TCR beta genes was amplified from genomic DNA with a multiplex PCR assay. Amplified TCR beta libraries were sequenced as 87-base-pair reads on the Illumina HiSeq System. In the source study's methods: Across the 500 to 750 repertoires, a later analysis counted tens of millions of unique TCR beta chains, 9.5 million to 13 million of which were shared by at least two donors. To remove PCR and sequencing errors, raw reads were error-corrected and collapsed into unique sequences using a nearest-neighbor algorithm that merged closely related sequences. CDR3 sequences were aligned to IMGT reference sequences to assign V, D and J gene segments. For a sequence to be retained, at least a six-nucleotide match to both a V gene segment and a J gene segment was required. Rearrangements were classified as productive when the CDR3 lacked stop codons and remained in frame with V and J, and all other rearrangements were classified as non-productive. CDR3 was defined according to IMGT convention as the region running from the second conserved V-encoded cysteine to the conserved J-encoded phenylalanine. Sequences without an unambiguous match to a single V gene segment were excluded from the earlier analysis of 450 to 650 of the donors. An earlier analysis of several hundred of the donors classified V segments as functional when productive rearrangements were above 56.7% and as segregating when the standard deviation between donors was above 5%. A statistical classification framework was developed to diagnose cytomegalovirus status using the catalog of TCR beta chain sequences. V and J gene assignment, in a later analysis, came from comparing TCR nucleotide sequences with IMGT/GENE-DB human TR gene sequences. A later analysis assigned CDR3 sequences and most-parsimonious VDJ recombination scenarios with the TCRdist pipeline. A later analysis defined each TCR beta chain by its CDR3 amino acid sequence plus V-gene family, and excluded reads lacking a unique V-gene family. A later analysis removed several hundred highly shared, low-generation-probability nucleotide sequences to deal with suspected cross-contamination and a sequencing artifact. A later analysis calculated a clonal expansion index for each public chain from normalized within-repertoire ranks of inferred template counts. A later analysis computed generation probabilities with a VDJ recombination model fitted to out-of-frame rearrangements, and checked the results against IGoR. A later analysis scored TCR-TCR, TCR-HLA and TCR-CMV co-occurrence with hypergeometric tests, applying a repertoire-size bias correction to TCR pairs. A later analysis estimated false discovery rates by permuting HLA or CMV assignments 20 times. In a later analysis, co-occurring TCRs were grouped using DBSCAN, and TCRdist sequence similarity was added for clustering within HLA-allele-positive subsets. For co-occurrence clustering, repertoires with fewer than 30,000 or more than 120,000 public chains were excluded, along with five repertoires with anomalous nucleotide sharing. The table comes from immuneACCESS by way of TCRdb, which keeps in-frame sequences with V and J called. Part of the clones is missing from these tables; in studies checked, under half for an unresolved V gene and the rest for unknown reasons. V and J calls and clone size are as listed in that table; D and trimming were resolved from the DNA. The sample's table lists a count of roughly 58,000 clones. The leading ten clones occupy around 10% of the sample.

The CDR3 goes from the cysteine to the phenylalanine over 13 residues. CDR3 DNA only is kept here, 39 bases in frame from base 1. The germline V gene encodes CDR1 LNHDA and CDR2 SQIVND (reference sequence). Trimming takes 4 bases from V and 3 bases from J, and the germline ends sit 9 bases apart. As regards this clone: The target of this receptor is not known.

This sequence was found in a woman in her fifties or sixties in good health and CMV-seropositive. The chain uses TRBV19 and TRBJ1-1, and the D gene may be TRBD1, 6 bases matching. The sequenced material came from PBMCs. The bases read TGTGCCAGTAGTACCTCAGGGGACACTGAAGCTTTCTTT. Its coded protein is CASSTSGDTEAFF.